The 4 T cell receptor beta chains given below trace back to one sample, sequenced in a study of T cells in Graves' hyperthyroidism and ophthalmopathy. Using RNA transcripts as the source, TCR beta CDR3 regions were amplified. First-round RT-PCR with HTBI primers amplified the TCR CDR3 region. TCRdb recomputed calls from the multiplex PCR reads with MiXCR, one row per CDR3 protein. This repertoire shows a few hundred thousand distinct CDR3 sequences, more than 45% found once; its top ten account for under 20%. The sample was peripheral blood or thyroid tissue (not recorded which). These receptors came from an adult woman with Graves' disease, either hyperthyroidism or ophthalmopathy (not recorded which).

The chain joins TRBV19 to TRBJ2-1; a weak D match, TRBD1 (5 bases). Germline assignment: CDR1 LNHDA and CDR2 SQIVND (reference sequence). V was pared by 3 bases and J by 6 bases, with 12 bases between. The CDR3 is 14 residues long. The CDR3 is CASSMAQGSNEQFF. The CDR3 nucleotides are TGTGCCAGTAGTATGGCTCAGGGTAGCAATGAGCAGTTCTTC.

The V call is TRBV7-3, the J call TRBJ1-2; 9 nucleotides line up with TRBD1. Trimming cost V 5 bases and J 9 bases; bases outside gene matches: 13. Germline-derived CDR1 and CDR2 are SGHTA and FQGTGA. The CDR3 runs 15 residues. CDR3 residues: CASSPSTGGQNRYTF. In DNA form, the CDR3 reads TGTGCCAGCAGCCCTTCGACAGGGGGGCAGAACCGCTACACCTTC. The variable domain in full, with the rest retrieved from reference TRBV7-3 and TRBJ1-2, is GAGVSQTPSNKVTEKGKYVELRCDPISGHTALYWYRQSLGQGPEFLIYFQGTGAADDSGLPNDRFFAVRPEGSVSTLKIQRTERGDSAVYLCASSPSTGGQNRYTFGSGTRLTVV.

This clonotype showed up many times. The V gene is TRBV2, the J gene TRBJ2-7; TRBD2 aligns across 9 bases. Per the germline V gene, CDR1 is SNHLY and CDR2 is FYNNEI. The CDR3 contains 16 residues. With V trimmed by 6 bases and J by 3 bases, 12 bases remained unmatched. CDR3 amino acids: CASSGSGSFEFYEQYF. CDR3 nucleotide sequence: TGTGCCAGCAGCGGTAGCGGGAGCTTCGAGTTCTACGAGCAGTACTTC. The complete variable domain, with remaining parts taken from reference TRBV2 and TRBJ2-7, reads EPEVTQTPSHQVTQMGQEVILRCVPISNHLYFYWYRQILGQKVEFLVSFYNNEISEKSEIFDDQFSVERPDGSNFTLKIRSTKLEDSAMYFCASSGSGSFEFYEQYFGPGTRLTVT.

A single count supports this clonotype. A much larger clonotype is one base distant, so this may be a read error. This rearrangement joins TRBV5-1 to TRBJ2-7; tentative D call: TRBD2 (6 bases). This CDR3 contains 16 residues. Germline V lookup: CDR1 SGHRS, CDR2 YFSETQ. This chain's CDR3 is CASGFTVGGESYEQYF. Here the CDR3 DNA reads TGTGCCAGCGGCTTTACTGTCGGGGGTGAGTCCTACGAGCAGTACTTC. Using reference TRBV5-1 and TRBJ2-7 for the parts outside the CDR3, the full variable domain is KAGVTQTPRYLIKTRGQQVTLSCSPISGHRSVSWYQQTPGQGLQFLFEYFSETQRNKGNFPGRFSGRQFSNSRSEMNVSTLELGDSALYLCASGFTVGGESYEQYFGPGTRLTVT.